Sequencing of this T cell receptor beta chain was carried out in a study of cytomegalovirus exposure and HLA in healthy donors. General study findings and limits: A cluster of highly shared sequence variants was likely a sequencing artifact. Solely CMV serostatus was available to characterize immune exposure.

The PCR was carried out with 60 Vbeta primers and 13 Jbeta primers. The table came from immunoSEQ multiplex PCR; TCRdb's copy has only in-frame clones and leaves some out. The top ten clones hold over 2.5% of a sample with some 150,000 clones, around 64% of them seen once. Concerning this clone itself: Its antigen is still unknown.

V lost 4 bases to trimming and J lost 5 bases; unmatched junction nucleotides: 11. Germline values: CDR1 PRHDT, CDR2 FYEKMQ (reference sequence). The CDR3 is 16 residues long. V is TRBV13 and J is TRBJ2-7, with 10 bases identical to TRBD1. Specimen: PBMCs. The TCR sequence derives from a woman aged 25 to 39 in good health and CMV-seronegative. This chain's CDR3 is CASSSYTGTGDHEQYF. The CDR3 nucleotides read TGTGCCAGCAGCTCGTACACCGGGACAGGGGACCACGAGCAGTACTTC.